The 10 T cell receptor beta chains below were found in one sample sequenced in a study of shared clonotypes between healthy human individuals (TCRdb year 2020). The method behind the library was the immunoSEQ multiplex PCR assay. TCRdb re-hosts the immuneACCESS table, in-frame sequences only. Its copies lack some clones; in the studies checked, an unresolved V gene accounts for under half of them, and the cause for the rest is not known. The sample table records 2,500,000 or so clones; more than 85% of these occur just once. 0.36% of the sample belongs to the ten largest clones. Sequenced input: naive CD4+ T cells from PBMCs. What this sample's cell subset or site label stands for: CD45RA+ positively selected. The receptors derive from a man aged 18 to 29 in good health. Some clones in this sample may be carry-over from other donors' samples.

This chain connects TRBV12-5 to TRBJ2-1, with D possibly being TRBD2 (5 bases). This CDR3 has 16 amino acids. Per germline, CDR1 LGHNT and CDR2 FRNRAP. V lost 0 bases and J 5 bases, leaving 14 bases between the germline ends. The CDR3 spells CASGLVLGQLDNEQFF. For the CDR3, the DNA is TGTGCTAGTGGTTTGGTACTAGGGCAGTTGGACAATGAGCAGTTCTTC.

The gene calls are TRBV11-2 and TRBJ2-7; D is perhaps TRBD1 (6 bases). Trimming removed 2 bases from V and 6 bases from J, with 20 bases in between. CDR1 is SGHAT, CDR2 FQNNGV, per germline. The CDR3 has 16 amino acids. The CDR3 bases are TGTGCCAGCAGCTTATCTTTGGGTCAGGGGTCTTTCGAGCAGTACTTC. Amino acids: CASSLSLGQGSFEQYF.

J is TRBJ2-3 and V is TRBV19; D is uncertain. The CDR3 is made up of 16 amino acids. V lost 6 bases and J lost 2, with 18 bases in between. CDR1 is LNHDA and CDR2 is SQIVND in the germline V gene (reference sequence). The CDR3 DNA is TGTGCCAGTAGCCCGCGGCACTTCGACCTCACAGATACGCAGTATTTT. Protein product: CASSPRHFDLTDTQYF.

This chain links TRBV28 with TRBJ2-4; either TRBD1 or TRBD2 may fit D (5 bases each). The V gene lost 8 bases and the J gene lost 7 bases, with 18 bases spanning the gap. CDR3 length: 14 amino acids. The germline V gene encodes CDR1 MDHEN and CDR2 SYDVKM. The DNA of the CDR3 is TGTGCCAGCTCTGCCCCAGGGACCGATAACATTCAGTACTTC. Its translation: CASSAPGTDNIQYF.

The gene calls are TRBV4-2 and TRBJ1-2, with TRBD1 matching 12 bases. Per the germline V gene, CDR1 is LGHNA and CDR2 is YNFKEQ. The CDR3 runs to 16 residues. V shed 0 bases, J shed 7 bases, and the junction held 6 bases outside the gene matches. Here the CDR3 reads CASSQDTGTGGFGYTF. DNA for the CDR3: TGTGCCAGCAGCCAAGATACGGGGACAGGGGGCTTTGGCTACACCTTC.

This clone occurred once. The CDR3 region is CASSLGVRGDIHEQYF. The CDR3 DNA follows: TGCGCCAGCAGCTTGGGGGTAAGGGGTGATATCCACGAGCAGTACTTC. The chain combines TRBV5-1 with TRBJ2-7; D perhaps matches TRBD1 (5 bases). Germline V gene data show CDR1 as SGHRS and CDR2 as YFSETQ. The CDR3 consists of 16 residues. The germline V and J ends were trimmed by 0 bases and 5 bases, with 18 bases remaining between them.

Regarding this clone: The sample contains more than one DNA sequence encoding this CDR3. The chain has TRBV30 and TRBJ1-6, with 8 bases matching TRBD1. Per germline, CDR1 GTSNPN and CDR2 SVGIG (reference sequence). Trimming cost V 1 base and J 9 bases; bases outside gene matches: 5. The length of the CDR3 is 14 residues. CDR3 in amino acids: CAWSGQGASSPLHF. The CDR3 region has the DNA TGTGCCTGGAGTGGTCAGGGGGCAAGTTCACCCCTCCACTTT.

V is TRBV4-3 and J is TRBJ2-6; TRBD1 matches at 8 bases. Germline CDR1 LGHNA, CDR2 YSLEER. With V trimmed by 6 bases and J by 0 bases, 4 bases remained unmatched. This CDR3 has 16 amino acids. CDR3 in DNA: TGCGCCAGCAGGTTTACAGGGGGCTCTGGGGCCAACGTCCTGACTTTC. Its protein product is CASRFTGGSGANVLTF.

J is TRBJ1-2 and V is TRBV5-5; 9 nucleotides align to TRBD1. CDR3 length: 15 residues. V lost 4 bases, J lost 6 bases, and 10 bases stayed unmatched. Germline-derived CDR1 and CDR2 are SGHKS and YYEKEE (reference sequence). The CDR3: CASSPAGTGRNGYTF. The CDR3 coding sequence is TGTGCCAGCAGCCCGGCTGGGACAGGGAGAAATGGCTACACCTTC.

The CDR3 sequence is CASSPRGRVAYEQYF. CDR3 sequence (DNA): TGTGCCAGCTCACCCCGAGGACGGGTGGCCTACGAGCAGTACTTC. The chain recombines TRBV18 with TRBJ2-7; no reliable D call. This CDR3 contains 15 residues. Germline V gene lookup returns CDR1 KGHSH and CDR2 LQKENI. Trimming shortened V by 3 bases and J by 2 bases, and 14 bases separated the two germline ends.